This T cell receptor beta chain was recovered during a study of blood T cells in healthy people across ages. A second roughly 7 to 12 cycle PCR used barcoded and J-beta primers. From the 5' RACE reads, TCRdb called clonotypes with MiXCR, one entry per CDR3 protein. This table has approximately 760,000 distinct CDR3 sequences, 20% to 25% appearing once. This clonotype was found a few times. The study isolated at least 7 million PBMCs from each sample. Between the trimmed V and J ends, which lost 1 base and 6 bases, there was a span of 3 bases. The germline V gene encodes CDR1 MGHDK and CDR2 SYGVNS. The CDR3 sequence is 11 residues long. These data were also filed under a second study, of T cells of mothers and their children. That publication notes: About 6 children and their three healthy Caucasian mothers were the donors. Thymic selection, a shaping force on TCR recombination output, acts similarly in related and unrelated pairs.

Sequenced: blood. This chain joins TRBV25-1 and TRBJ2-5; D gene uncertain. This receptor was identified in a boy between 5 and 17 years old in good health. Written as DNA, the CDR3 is TGTGCCAGCAGTGAATCCAAGACCCAGTACTTC. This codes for CASSESKTQYF.